This entry is about one T cell receptor (beta chain). No antigen is known for it. Base quality data are lacking; no much larger clone is found one base away. The sample is drawn from a study of technical replicates of blood from a few donors (dated by TCRdb to 2016 to 2017). V is cut by 2 bases and J by 1 base, and the space between the germline ends is 8 bases. The CDR3 covers 15 residues, taking in both the cysteine and the phenylalanine. Of all the DNA, just the CDR3 is kept, 45 bases in frame from base 1. CDR1 and CDR2, per the germline V gene (reference sequence), are LNHDA and SQIVND. Receptor amplification or capture employed the immunoSEQ multiplex PCR assay. TCRdb provides this immuneACCESS table in a form limited to in-frame rearrangements. Some clones are lacking; in checked studies, under half of them reflect an unresolved V gene, and why the rest are absent is not known. Counted in this sample were tens of thousands of clones; around nine tenths of them appeared once. About 4.7% of the sample is in the top ten clones.

The rearrangement joined TRBV19 to TRBJ2-2; the D gene identity is not certain. The material sequenced was PBMCs. This TCR was sampled from a human donor in good health. Some clones in this sample may be carry-over from other donors' samples. For the CDR3, the sequence is CASSILTVNTGELFF. The nucleotide sequence reads as follows: TGTGCCAGTAGTATATTAACGGTGAACACCGGGGAGCTGTTTTTT.